This T cell receptor beta chain was sequenced for a study of spatial heterogeneity in lung cancer. Indicated time point: sample taken at primary tumor resection. Sequencing of whole RNA from tumor, nontumor lung or frozen PBMC involved no sorting. TCRdb processed the 5' RACE reads anew with MiXCR; each CDR3 protein has one entry. The sample yields tens of thousands of distinct CDR3 sequences, roughly 8% seen once. This clonotype came up many times. Per the germline V gene, CDR1 is SGHRS and CDR2 is YFSETQ. CDR3 length: 16 residues. V was pared by 0 bases and J by 5 bases, with 9 bases of the junction left unmatched.

This sequence was found in a female donor with early-stage non-small cell lung cancer. The sample was PBMCs, taken at surgery. The genes are TRBV5-1 and TRBJ2-5; 8 nucleotides match TRBD2. CDR3 in DNA: TGCGCCAGCAGCTTGGCCGGGGTCGGGAGGGAGGAGACCCAGTACTTC. Translation: CASSLAGVGREETQYF.